This T cell receptor (beta chain) is from a study of T cells in localized non-small cell lung cancer. Study-level results: Because researchers sequenced only one region of the tumor, heterogeneity is still possible.

Losses at the gene ends were 4 bases for V and 1 base for J; bases not matched to a gene: 9. The CDR3 is made up of 17 amino acids. Germline V gene data show CDR1 as KGHSH and CDR2 as LQKENI. Notes on this clone: Its cognate antigen is unknown.

Assay: immunoSEQ multiplex PCR; the TCRdb copy retains only in-frame clones and omits some. The sample has tens of thousands of clones, about 90% seen once. The V gene is TRBV18, the J gene TRBJ1-2, with 10 bases that match TRBD1. The sample in question was peripheral blood, obtained before any cancer treatment. This TCR came from a female donor older than 55 with stage I lung adenocarcinoma. The DNA for the CDR3 is TGTGCCAGCTCACTTTCCGGGACAGGGGAGGATAACTATGGCTACACCTTC. It translates to CASSLSGTGEDNYGYTF.